This note documents a single T cell receptor beta chain sequence. The antigen is unknown. These data come from a study of human T cells and chemical hapten exposure. Study summary: Patch testing was performed with 0.01% DPC on the upper back, with reading at 6 days.

The time point denotes: pre-sensitization, week 0. Treatment given: therapeutic diphenylcyclopropenone sensitization with weekly scalp DPC. The starting material, unfractionated whole blood, was used for total RNA extraction. Samples of blood were obtained prior to the application of each patch test. Broader study findings: High-frequency TCRs, those above 1 in 1000, stayed the same after DPC sensitization. The donor cohort had alopecia, so its immune response may not match that of healthy people.

Germline V CDR1 and CDR2: DFQATT, SNEGSKA (reference sequence). The CDR3 runs to 11 residues. J was trimmed by 3 bases and V by 7 bases; bases with no gene match: 3. Using its own MiXCR run on the RACE reads, TCRdb lists one record per CDR3 protein. The sample records tens of thousands of distinct CDR3 sequences, around 12% being singletons. Sequencing was performed on whole blood, taken in connection with sensitization to the hapten diphenylcyclopropenone (DPC). This TCR derives from a woman in her forties with alopecia areata. Some clones in this sample may be carry-over from other donors' samples. The J gene is TRBJ2-7, the V gene TRBV20-1, with TRBD1 identical over 7 bases. The CDR3 loop reads CSGTGHYEQYF. The CDR3 DNA reads as TGCAGTGGGACAGGCCACTACGAGCAGTACTTC.